The 26 T cell receptor beta chains below all came from one sample that was sequenced in a study of OX40 agonist ivuxolimab in advanced cancers. TCRdb's table, derived via immunoSEQ multiplex PCR, lists solely in-frame clones and lacks some. The top ten hold less than 2.5% of the sample, which has 80,000 or so clones, around 85% seen once. This specimen consisted of CD4+ or CD8+ T cells sorted from blood, obtained in a trial of the OX40 agonist ivuxolimab. The receptors were gathered from an adult with an advanced solid tumor such as melanoma, head and neck, liver or kidney cancer.

J is TRBJ1-1 and V is TRBV28; 9 bases line up with TRBD1. Germline V CDR1 and CDR2: MDHEN, SYDVKM. V was clipped by 4 bases and J by 12 bases; unmatched bases: 15. This CDR3 spans 15 amino acids. CDR3 loop: CASSSSRAATGGTFF. The CDR3 bases are TGTGCCAGCAGTTCATCTCGAGCCGCGACAGGGGGGACTTTCTTT.

The chain carries TRBV5-1 and TRBJ2-7; perhaps TRBD2 as D (5 bases). Germline V gene data show CDR1 as SGHRS and CDR2 as YFSETQ. V lost 2 bases and J 5 bases, leaving 11 bases between the germline ends. The CDR3 is made up of 13 amino acids. The CDR3 reads CASSLGRENEQYF. The CDR3 nucleotides read TGCGCCAGCAGCTTAGGACGGGAAAACGAGCAGTACTTC.

The chain employs TRBV11-2 and TRBJ1-2; 8 nucleotides agree with TRBD1. Trimming took 3 bases from V and 12 from J; bases not matched to a gene: 6. From germline, CDR1 is SGHAT and CDR2 FQNNGV. The CDR3 length is 12 residues. DNA for the CDR3: TGTGCCAGCAGCTTGGAGGACAGGGTAAACACCTTC. This translates into CASSLEDRVNTF.

The rearrangement links TRBV21-1 to TRBJ1-1. TRBV21-1 is listed as a pseudogene. The CDR3 contains 17 residues. DNA of the CDR3: TGTGCCAGCAGCATAATGTGGGAGAGGGGACCGAACACTGAAGCTTTCTTT. Its protein is CASSIMWERGPNTEAFF.

The chain links TRBV5-6 to TRBJ2-1; no reliable D call. V dropped 4 bases and J dropped 4 bases, with 15 bases sitting between them. The CDR3 extends over 15 amino acids. Germline CDR1 reads SGHDT; CDR2 reads YYEEEE. CDR3 bases: TGTGCCAGCAGCCCGGACGGCACCTTTTACAATGAGCAGTTCTTC. This translates into CASSPDGTFYNEQFF.

The gene calls are TRBV5-4 and TRBJ2-7; 8 bases agree with TRBD1. The CDR3 sequence is 15 residues long. V lost 0 bases and J lost 4; bases outside the gene matches: 6. In germline, CDR1 is SGHNT, CDR2 YYREEE (reference sequence). The chain's CDR3 is CASSLDRGIRYEQYF. CDR3 in DNA: TGTGCCAGCAGCTTGGACAGGGGGATCAGATACGAGCAGTACTTC.

This clone was observed once. The chain combines TRBV7-9 with TRBJ2-4, with 9 bases identical to TRBD1. The germline V gene has CDR1 SEHNR and CDR2 FQNEAQ (reference sequence). V was clipped by 1 base and J by 8 bases; unmatched bases: 9. The CDR3 contains 16 residues. CDR3 region: CASSLVRGQGWDIQYF. CDR3 sequence (DNA): TGTGCCAGCAGCTTAGTTAGGGGACAGGGATGGGACATTCAGTACTTC.

CDR3: CATSREAGGANQPQHF. CDR3 sequence (DNA): TGTGCCACCAGCAGAGAGGCAGGGGGCGCCAATCAGCCCCAGCATTTT. The rearrangement uses TRBV15 and TRBJ1-5, with 8 bases aligning to TRBD1. The V segment lost 0 bases and the J segment 3 bases; nucleotides outside the gene matches: 4. This CDR3 contains 16 residues. CDR1 LNHNV and CDR2 YYDKDF come from the germline V gene (reference sequence).

This chain links TRBV28 with TRBJ2-4; D unresolved. The germline V and J ends were trimmed by 0 bases and 2 bases, with 5 bases remaining between them. The CDR3 covers 14 residues. CDR1 and CDR2 from the germline V gene are MDHEN and SYDVKM. CDR3 nucleotide sequence: TGTGCCAGCAGTTTATGGGAGACCAAAAACATTCAGTACTTC. Its translation: CASSLWETKNIQYF.

V is TRBV7-9 and J is TRBJ2-7, with 8 bases matching TRBD1. The CDR3 spans 16 residues. V shed 5 bases and J 5 bases; nucleotides not matched to a gene: 14. Germline CDR1 reads SEHNR; CDR2 reads FQNEAQ (reference sequence). This CDR3 is CASSLSRTGKRNEQYF. The CDR3 bases are TGTGCCAGCAGCCTGTCTCGGACAGGGAAGAGGAACGAGCAGTACTTC.

This rearrangement joins TRBV7-8 to TRBJ1-2; no clear D gene. Germline assignment: CDR1 SGHVS and CDR2 FQNEAQ. This CDR3 region has 12 residues. The germline V and J ends were trimmed by 5 bases and 8 bases, with 12 bases remaining between them. The CDR3 coding sequence is TGTGCCAGCAGCGCGACAAGGGAAGGCTACACCTTC. This gives the protein CASSATREGYTF.

This chain connects TRBV7-2 to TRBJ2-3; D is unresolved. The CDR3 sequence is 14 residues long. The V end was cut by 4 bases, the J end by 2 bases, with 10 bases between. In germline, CDR1 is SGHTA, CDR2 FQGNSA. The CDR3 sequence: CASSSTSVTDTQYF. CDR3 sequence (DNA): TGTGCCAGCAGCTCCACCTCGGTCACAGATACGCAGTATTTT.

The chain links TRBV6-6 to TRBJ1-6, with TRBD1 matching 7 bases. The CDR3 runs to 14 residues. The J segment lost 5 bases and the V segment lost 6 bases, leaving 4 bases of the junction unmatched. Looked up from germline, CDR1 is MNHNY and CDR2 is SVGAGI (reference sequence). The CDR3: CASSRGTDNSPLHF. The CDR3 nucleotides are TGTGCCAGCAGCCGGGGGACAGATAATTCACCCCTCCACTTT.

CDR3 DNA: TGTGCCAGCAGTTACCGGCTCGACAGTCCTAACGGCTACACCTTC. Translated: CASSYRLDSPNGYTF. The chain combines TRBV6-5 with TRBJ1-2, with D possibly matching TRBD1 (5 bases). The CDR3 length is 15 residues. Germline loops: CDR1 MNHEY, CDR2 SVGAGI. V was pared by 2 bases and J by 8 bases, with 18 bases between.

The gene calls are TRBV5-1 and TRBJ1-3; 7 bases agree with TRBD1. The length of the CDR3 is 14 residues. Germline CDR1 and CDR2: SGHRS and YFSETQ. The trim removed 4 bases at V and 4 bases at J, leaving 5 bases unmatched. CDR3 DNA sequence: TGCGCCAGCAGCGTAGGGGGCGAGGGAAACACCATATATTTT. This translates into CASSVGGEGNTIYF.

The chain uses TRBV28 and TRBJ1-2, with D perhaps TRBD1 (5 bases). Per germline, CDR1 MDHEN and CDR2 SYDVKM. The CDR3 loop spans 13 amino acids. V lost 3 bases and J 6 bases, leaving 11 bases between the germline ends. Here the CDR3 DNA reads TGTGCCAGCAGTTTGGGGGGTTGGAATGGCTACACCTTC. This translates into CASSLGGWNGYTF.

The CDR3 nucleotides are TGTGCAAGTCGCTTCAGGAGCGGTGGGAGCACAGATACGCAGTATTTT. It is translated as CASRFRSGGSTDTQYF. This chain connects TRBV12-2 to TRBJ2-3; the table's D gene call, TRBD2, was not cross checked with the DNA. TRBV12-2 is a pseudogene locus. The CDR3 covers 16 residues.

The V and J genes are TRBV27 and TRBJ2-7; D remains ambiguous. The V end was cut by 5 bases, the J end by 3 bases, with 5 bases between. This CDR3 has 11 amino acids. CDR1 MNHEY and CDR2 SMNVEV come from the germline V gene (reference sequence). The DNA of the CDR3 is TGTGCCAGCAGTCCCCTCTACGAGCAGTACTTC. The encoded protein is CASSPLYEQYF.

The gene calls are TRBV10-3 and TRBJ1-3, with unresolved D. The CDR3 length is 11 residues. The ends were cut back, 6 bases at V and 3 bases at J, with 3 bases in the middle. Germline V gives CDR1 ENHRY, CDR2 SYGVKD. The CDR3 loop is CAIRVGNTIYF. The CDR3 nucleotides read TGTGCCATCAGGGTTGGAAACACCATATATTTT.

There are a few counts of this clone. V gene TRBV4-2 combines with J gene TRBJ2-7; 9 positions match TRBD1. After removal of 2 bases from V and 6 bases from J, the junction contained 5 bases not matched to a gene. CDR1 is LGHNA, CDR2 YNFKEQ, per germline. The CDR3 runs 14 residues. The CDR3 bases are TGTGCCAGCAGCCAACCGGGACAGGGCGGCGAGCAGTACTTC. As protein: CASSQPGQGGEQYF.

The V gene is TRBV28, the J gene TRBJ2-7; D is perhaps TRBD1 (6 bases). Germline CDR1 MDHEN, CDR2 SYDVKM. This CDR3 has 13 residues. The V end lost 4 bases, the J end lost 5 bases, and 12 bases lay between the germline ends. As DNA, the CDR3 is TGTGCCAGCAGTTCCTACAGGGACAACGAGCAGTACTTC. Translating gives CASSSYRDNEQYF.

The chain uses TRBV2 and TRBJ2-7; TRBD2 matches at 13 bases. Germline trimming cut 7 bases from V and 5 bases from J; bases unmatched to any gene: 5. The germline V gene encodes CDR1 SNHLY and CDR2 FYNNEI. This CDR3 contains 14 residues. The CDR3 is CASTGTSGEDEQYF. CDR3 nucleotides: TGTGCCAGCACCGGGACTAGCGGGGAAGACGAGCAGTACTTC.

The chain links TRBV19 to TRBJ1-4; no reliable D call. The ends were cut back, 1 base at V and 2 bases at J, with 5 bases in the middle. Germline lookup yields CDR1 LNHDA and CDR2 SQIVND (reference sequence). The CDR3 sequence is 14 residues long. In DNA form, the CDR3 reads TGTGCCAGTAGTATAGGGAGGACTAATGAAAAACTGTTTTTT. It yields the protein CASSIGRTNEKLFF.

This CDR3 reads CASSLYLGNFNEQFF. Written as DNA, the CDR3 is TGTGCCAGCAGCTTATATCTGGGGAATTTCAATGAGCAGTTCTTC. The chain joins TRBV7-9 to TRBJ2-1; D uncertain. Germline-derived CDR1 and CDR2 are SEHNR and FQNEAQ (reference sequence). V shed 2 bases and J shed 6 bases, with 14 bases lying between them. The CDR3 contains 15 residues.

The J gene is TRBJ1-1, the V gene TRBV11-2, with unresolved D. The V end was cut by 0 bases, the J end by 6 bases, with 14 bases between. The CDR3 is made up of 15 amino acids. CDR1 is SGHAT and CDR2 is FQNNGV in the germline V gene. The CDR3 region is CASSLEWRLTAEAFF. In nucleotides, the CDR3 is TGTGCCAGCAGCTTAGAGTGGAGATTAACAGCTGAAGCTTTCTTT.

This clone was counted between two and nine times. The chain is built from TRBV5-5 and TRBJ2-5; 7 bases map to TRBD2. Germline V gives CDR1 SGHKS, CDR2 YYEKEE (reference sequence). V dropped 2 bases and J dropped 1; count of bases not matched to a gene: 5. CDR3 length: 15 residues. CDR3 sequence: CASSFVGGSQETQYF. CDR3 nucleotides: TGTGCCAGCAGCTTTGTGGGAGGGTCCCAAGAGACCCAGTACTTC.